One and the same sample provided the 29 T cell receptor beta chains below, sequenced in a study of blood T cells in healthy people across ages. Through a sample-barcoded 5' primer and a J-beta primer mix, a second PCR was run for roughly 7 to 12 cycles. TCRdb called the 5' RACE reads again in MiXCR, with one record for every CDR3 protein. The repertoire consists of fewer than 2,000,000 distinct CDR3 sequences, with about 35% occurring once and the leading ten covering approximately 11%. Sequencing was performed on blood. These receptor sequences come from a woman in her twenties or thirties in good health.

About this clonotype: A much larger clone is a single base away; this may be a read error. The CDR3 nucleotides read TGTGCCAGCTTAGACAGTCAAGAGACCCTGTACTTC. This translates into CASLDSQETLYF. V and J are TRBV12-3 or TRBV12-4 and TRBJ2-7; TRBD1 is a possible D gene (5 bases). The CDR3 loop spans 12 amino acids. With 8 bases removed from V and 12 bases from J, the gap between germline ends came to 20 bases.

A few counts support this clonotype. The chain recombines TRBV7-8 with TRBJ1-4; D remains ambiguous. Looked up from germline, CDR1 is SGHVS and CDR2 is FQNEAQ. The CDR3 runs to 15 residues. V shed 5 bases and J shed 0 bases, with 10 bases lying between them. The CDR3 protein is CASSPSVATNEKLFF. The CDR3 DNA follows: TGTGCCAGCAGCCCGAGTGTTGCAACTAATGAAAAACTGTTTTTT.

The chain recombines TRBV19 with TRBJ2-1; 7 nucleotides line up with TRBD2. Unmatched junction bases numbered 4, after V lost 3 bases and J lost 2 bases. The CDR3 runs to 15 residues. CDR1 is LNHDA, CDR2 SQIVND, per germline (reference sequence). CDR3 nucleotide sequence: TGTGCCAGTAGTATGGCGGGAGAACCCTACAATGAGCAGTTCTTC. It codes for CASSMAGEPYNEQFF.

There are a few counts of this clonotype. The chain recombines TRBV15 with TRBJ1-5; D may be TRBD1 (5 bases). The length of the CDR3 is 15 residues. V was pared by 0 bases and J by 7 bases, with 13 bases between. Germline CDR1 reads LNHNV; CDR2 reads YYDKDF (reference sequence). CDR3: CATSRDITGRQPQHF. In DNA form, the CDR3 reads TGTGCCACCAGCAGAGATATAACAGGAAGGCAGCCCCAGCATTTT.

The genes are TRBV19 and TRBJ2-1; D perhaps matches TRBD2 (5 bases). This CDR3 region has 16 residues. V lost 5 bases to trimming and J lost 2 bases, with 16 bases between them. CDR1 is LNHDA and CDR2 is SQIVND in the germline V gene (reference sequence). In DNA, the CDR3 is TGTGCCAGTAGTTCTAACCGGGAATGGCCCTACAATGAGCAGTTCTTC. It specifies CASSSNREWPYNEQFF.

This clonotype has more than one count but fewer than ten. The rearrangement uses TRBV6-6 and TRBJ2-7, with D uncertain. This CDR3 contains 17 residues. V lost 2 bases and J 4 bases, leaving 21 bases between the germline ends. CDR1 is MNHNY and CDR2 is SVGAGI in the germline V gene (reference sequence). CDR3 residues: CASSYRAAGIESYEQYF. The CDR3 DNA follows: TGTGCCAGCAGTTACCGAGCTGCCGGAATAGAGAGTTACGAGCAGTACTTC.

This clonotype was counted between two and nine times. V gene TRBV4-1 combines with J gene TRBJ1-5; 10 bases match TRBD1. V lost 1 base to trimming and J lost 6 bases; unmatched junction nucleotides: 3. CDR3 size: 15 residues. Germline CDR1 reads MGHRA; CDR2 reads YSYEKL. CDR3 bases: TGCGCCAGCAGCCAAGGACAGGGGGCAATTCAGCCCCAGCATTTT. It translates to CASSQGQGAIQPQHF.

The CDR3 is CASSLMDTGSPLHF. The CDR3 region has the DNA TGTGCCAGCAGCTTGATGGACACTGGTTCACCCCTCCACTTT. The chain couples TRBV5-6 to TRBJ1-6; the D gene is possibly TRBD1 (5 bases). CDR3 length equals 14 residues. CDR1 and CDR2 (germline): SGHDT, YYEEEE. The ends were cut back, 1 base at V and 9 bases at J, with 11 bases in the middle. Combining the CDR3 with reference TRBV5-6 and TRBJ1-6 gives the whole variable domain DAGVTQSPTHLIKTRGQQVTLRCSPKSGHDTVSWYQQALGQGPQFIFQYYEEEERQRGNFPDRFSGHQFPNYSSELNVNALLLGDSALYLCASSLMDTGSPLHFGNGTRLTVT.

This rearrangement joins TRBV6-5 to TRBJ2-7; D perhaps matches TRBD1 (6 bases). Per the germline V gene, CDR1 is MNHEY and CDR2 is SVGAGI. CDR3 length: 13 amino acids. V lost 8 bases to trimming and J lost 0 bases, with 11 bases between them. CDR3 nucleotides: TGTGCCAGCTGGGACACAAGCTCCTACGAGCAGTACTTC. Its protein product is CASWDTSSYEQYF.

This clonotype has just one count. CDR3 sequence: CSAFGGSSGANVLTF. In DNA, the CDR3 is TGCAGTGCCTTCGGGGGGAGCTCTGGGGCCAACGTCCTGACTTTC. V and J are TRBV20-1 and TRBJ2-6; 7 nucleotides agree with TRBD2. CDR3 size: 15 residues. The junction had 5 bases not matched to a gene; V was cut back by 6 bases and J by 0 bases. The V gene's germline CDR1 is DFQATT and CDR2 SNEGSKA (reference sequence).

CDR3 in amino acids: CASSRTYTGSYEQYF. CDR3 DNA: TGTGCCAGCAGCCGGACTTATACGGGCTCCTACGAGCAGTACTTC. The chain recombines TRBV3-1 with TRBJ2-7; possibly TRBD2 for D (5 bases). Germline V gives CDR1 LGHDT, CDR2 YNNKEL (reference sequence). The CDR3 totals 15 residues. V lost 4 bases, J lost 0 bases, and 13 bases lay in between.

The gene calls are TRBV9 and TRBJ2-1; 14 nucleotides agree with TRBD2. The CDR3 is 18 amino acids. Germline V gene data show CDR1 as SGDLS and CDR2 as YYNGEE. The V segment lost 4 bases and the J segment 2 bases; nucleotides outside the gene matches: 8. This CDR3 reads CASSTQTSGGAAYNEQFF. CDR3 nucleotide sequence: TGTGCCAGCAGCACCCAGACTAGCGGGGGGGCGGCCTACAATGAGCAGTTCTTC.

This sequence joins TRBV10-1 and TRBJ2-7; 9 bases are shared with TRBD1. V lost 11 bases and J lost 2; bases outside the gene matches: 10. CDR3 length equals 14 residues. Germline CDR1 and CDR2: WNHNN and SYGVQD (reference sequence). The CDR3 DNA is TGCGCCTGTAAGTCGGGACAGGGACCCTACGAGCAGTACTTC. It yields the protein CACKSGQGPYEQYF.

Notes on this clonotype: Possible read error: a much larger clone is one base away. The chain combines TRBV7-2 with TRBJ2-6; TRBD1 is a possible D gene (5 bases). Germline V gene lookup returns CDR1 SGHTA and CDR2 FQGNSA. The CDR3 sequence is 14 residues long. As DNA, the CDR3 is TGTGCCAGCAGCTTCTATACTGGGGCCAACGTCCGGACTTTC. Its translation: CASSFYTGANVRTF.

The CDR3 loop is CATSSAGTSGRPETQYF. In DNA, the CDR3 is TGTGCCACCAGCAGTGCCGGGACTAGCGGAAGGCCAGAGACCCAGTACTTC. The chain employs TRBV15 and TRBJ2-5, with TRBD2 matching over 11 bases. The junction had 10 bases not matched to a gene; V was cut back by 3 bases and J by 4 bases. This CDR3 spans 17 amino acids. Germline lookup yields CDR1 LNHNV and CDR2 YYDKDF (reference sequence). Based on the CDR3 plus reference TRBV15 and TRBJ2-5, the full variable domain is DAMVIQNPRYQVTQFGKPVTLSCSQTLNHNVMYWYQQKSSQAPKLLFHYYDKDFNNEADTPDNFQSRRPNTSFCFLDIRSPGLGDTAMYLCATSSAGTSGRPETQYFGPGTRLLVL.

This clonotype was counted only a few times. This rearrangement joins TRBV20-1 to TRBJ2-7; TRBD1 matches at 8 bases. CDR1 DFQATT and CDR2 SNEGSKA come from the germline V gene (reference sequence). V lost 2 bases to trimming and J lost 2 bases; unmatched junction nucleotides: 11. The CDR3 loop spans 16 amino acids. CDR3 loop: CSARKARGRNTYEQYF. DNA of the CDR3: TGCAGTGCTAGAAAAGCCAGGGGGCGAAATACCTACGAGCAGTACTTC.

The V and J genes are TRBV20-1 and TRBJ2-7; no firm D call. The CDR3 runs to 14 residues. Trimming took off 1 base at V and 2 bases at J, with 12 bases between the two ends. Looked up from germline, CDR1 is DFQATT and CDR2 is SNEGSKA (reference sequence). The CDR3 nucleotides read TGCAGTGCTAGAGTGGATAGGCGGCCCTACGAGCAGTACTTC. It is translated as CSARVDRRPYEQYF.

This chain connects TRBV13 to TRBJ2-1, with D perhaps matching TRBD2 (6 bases). The V end lost 4 bases, the J end lost 12 bases, and 13 bases lay between the germline ends. This CDR3 comprises 12 residues. Germline V lookup: CDR1 PRHDT, CDR2 FYEKMQ (reference sequence). The CDR3 DNA is TGTGCCAGCAGCTCCTCGGGGGACGGGCAGTTCTTC. This gives the protein CASSSSGDGQFF. The full variable domain, in which reference TRBV13 and TRBJ2-1 provide the parts outside the CDR3, is AAGVIQSPRHLIKEKRETATLKCYPIPRHDTVYWYQQGPGQDPQFLISFYEKMQSDKGSIPDRFSAQQFSDYHSELNMSSLELGDSALYFCASSSSGDGQFFGPGTRLTVL.

This sequence joins TRBV7-9 and TRBJ2-7; the D is unclear. V lost 8 bases and J lost 9, with 8 bases in between. Germline V CDR1 and CDR2: SEHNR, FQNEAQ (reference sequence). This CDR3 has 9 residues. The CDR3 DNA follows: TGTGCCAGCGGTGACCCGCAGTACTTC. This translates into CASGDPQYF.

The rearrangement uses TRBV20-1 and TRBJ2-7; 7 positions match TRBD1. The V gene's germline CDR1 is DFQATT and CDR2 SNEGSKA (reference sequence). The V gene end was trimmed by 0 bases and the J gene end by 4 bases; junction bases not matched to a gene: 6. The length of the CDR3 is 14 residues. CDR3 region: CSARDGDREYEQYF. The CDR3 DNA is TGCAGTGCTAGAGATGGCGACAGGGAATACGAGCAGTACTTC.

V usage is TRBV2 and J usage is TRBJ2-7; D is uncertain. The germline V gene has CDR1 SNHLY and CDR2 FYNNEI. V dropped 6 bases and J dropped 2 bases, with 11 bases sitting between them. The length of the CDR3 is 13 residues. CDR3 DNA: TGTGCCAGCAGGCATCAGGCGACCTACGAGCAGTACTTC. The encoded protein is CASRHQATYEQYF.

On this clonotype itself: The junction departs from germline at one end; a sequencing error may be responsible. This rearrangement joins TRBV12-3 or TRBV12-4 to TRBJ1-2; D might be TRBD1 (6 bases). The CDR3 consists of 12 residues. Here the CDR3 reads CANSDYRAGYTF. The DNA of the CDR3 is TGTGCCAACAGTGACTACAGGGCTGGCTACACCTTC.

The chain recombines TRBV18 with TRBJ1-1; a possible D gene is TRBD1 (5 bases). The V and J ends lost 5 bases and 6 bases respectively, with 10 bases between them. Germline CDR1 and CDR2: KGHSH and LQKENI. CDR3 size: 12 residues. In DNA form, the CDR3 reads TGTGCCAGCTCAACGAAGGGGTCTGAAGCTTTCTTT. This codes for CASSTKGSEAFF.

In this sample, this clonotype turned up once. The chain recombines TRBV27 with TRBJ2-7, with 10 positions matching TRBD2. CDR3 length equals 14 residues. Germline V lookup: CDR1 MNHEY, CDR2 SMNVEV (reference sequence). Unmatched junction bases numbered 8, after V lost 8 bases and J lost 4 bases. In DNA form, the CDR3 reads TGTGCCAGCGGCCCGGGGACTAGCGCTTACGAGCAGTACTTC. As protein: CASGPGTSAYEQYF.

The V and J genes are TRBV20-1 and TRBJ1-2; D may be TRBD1 (6 bases). Deletions cut 0 bases from V and 8 bases from J, with 13 bases between. CDR1 DFQATT and CDR2 SNEGSKA come from the germline V gene (reference sequence). The CDR3 sequence is 13 residues long. CDR3 DNA sequence: TGCAGTGCTAGAGATGGCCCAGGGGCCGGCTACACCTTC. It specifies CSARDGPGAGYTF.

Concerning this clonotype itself: One base away lies a much larger clone, so this may be a sequencing read error. The rearrangement links TRBV29-1 to TRBJ2-7; D is unclear. The length of the CDR3 is 15 residues. Germline CDR1 reads SQVTM; CDR2 reads ANQGSEA. The V end lost 4 bases, the J end lost 2 bases, and 18 bases lay between the germline ends. The CDR3 nucleotides read TGCAGCGTTGCATACGGAAGGGATGGAACCTACGAGCAGTACTTC. This gives the protein CSVAYGRDGTYEQYF.

This chain links TRBV20-1 with TRBJ2-7, with TRBD1 matching over 7 bases. The CDR3 totals 13 residues. After removal of 3 bases from V and 5 bases from J, the junction contained 7 bases not matched to a gene. Germline-derived CDR1 and CDR2 are DFQATT and SNEGSKA (reference sequence). The CDR3 spells CSASQGTADEQYF. The CDR3, as DNA: TGCAGTGCTAGCCAAGGGACAGCAGACGAGCAGTACTTC.

This sequence joins TRBV7-2 and TRBJ2-5, with D tentatively TRBD1 (6 bases). V was cut by 2 bases and J by 1 base, with 11 bases left in between. Germline-derived CDR1 and CDR2 are SGHTA and FQGNSA. The CDR3 has 15 amino acids. The CDR3 nucleotides are TGTGCCAGCAGCTTACCGCCCAGGGGCCAAGAGACCCAGTACTTC. This encodes CASSLPPRGQETQYF.

The V and J genes are TRBV5-1 and TRBJ2-3; 11 bases are shared with TRBD1. Germline V gives CDR1 SGHRS, CDR2 YFSETQ. V trimming: 1 base; J trimming: 4 bases; junction bases outside the gene matches: 5. This CDR3 contains 16 residues. CDR3 sequence reads: CASSLYGQGASDTQYF. The CDR3 nucleotides read TGCGCCAGCAGCTTGTACGGACAGGGGGCTTCAGATACGCAGTATTTT.